These 16 T cell receptor beta chains originate from one sample sequenced in a study of shared clonotypes between healthy human individuals. CD45RO negativity and positive selection for CCR7 defined naive CD8 cells, a population that excluded terminally differentiated effector memory CD45RA+ cells. Measured with immunoSEQ multiplex PCR; TCRdb has only the in-frame clones, and not every one. The profile shows about 590,000 clones, around 95% of them singletons. Sequenced input: naive CD8+ T cells sorted from blood. The receptors derive from a woman in her thirties in good health.

This clone occurred a few times. The rearrangement uses TRBV6-1 and TRBJ1-2, with TRBD1 matching 9 bases. This CDR3 is 16 amino acids long. Germline V lookup: CDR1 MNHNS, CDR2 SASEGT. The trim removed 5 bases at V and 2 bases at J, leaving 9 bases unmatched. The CDR3 DNA reads as TGTGCCAGCAGTCAAGGACAGGGGAGGATAAACTATGGCTACACCTTC. Protein product: CASSQGQGRINYGYTF.

The chain recombines TRBV5-8 with TRBJ2-7; 9 bases match TRBD1. J was trimmed by 4 bases and V by 5 bases; bases with no gene match: 7. Germline V gives CDR1 SGHTS, CDR2 YDEGEE. This CDR3 is 14 amino acids long. The CDR3 reads CASSGPGQGYEQYF. Here the CDR3 DNA reads TGTGCCAGCAGTGGTCCTGGACAGGGGTACGAGCAGTACTTC.

The chain has TRBV21-1 and TRBJ1-1; the listed D gene, TRBD1, was not tested against the DNA. TRBV21-1 is classified as a pseudogene. The CDR3 sequence is 14 residues long. CDR3 nucleotide sequence: TGTGCCAGCAGCAACGACAGCCCGCACGATGAAGCTTTCTTT. Translated, it gives CASSNDSPHDEAFF.

The chain has TRBV6-1 and TRBJ2-1; 12 nucleotides align to TRBD2. Germline V gives CDR1 MNHNS, CDR2 SASEGT. The CDR3 runs to 17 residues. The ends lost 4 bases at V and 3 bases at J; junction bases unmatched: 7. CDR3 bases: TGTGCCAGCAGTGGAAGGGGACTAGCGGGTTTCTACAATGAGCAGTTCTTC. It encodes CASSGRGLAGFYNEQFF.

V and J are TRBV5-4 and TRBJ2-4; 9 bases are shared with TRBD2. Trimming cost V 4 bases and J 0 bases; bases outside gene matches: 8. This CDR3 contains 17 residues. Germline CDR1 SGHNT, CDR2 YYREEE (reference sequence). DNA of the CDR3: TGTGCCAGCAGCGGATATACTAGCGGGTTAGCCAAAAACATTCAGTACTTC. Its protein product is CASSGYTSGLAKNIQYF.

The chain employs TRBV28 and TRBJ1-3; D might be TRBD1 (6 bases). CDR1 and CDR2 (germline): MDHEN, SYDVKM. The CDR3 length is 16 residues. The V end lost 6 bases, the J end lost 0 bases, and 15 bases lay between the germline ends. CDR3: CASRRTEFNSGNTIYF. DNA of the CDR3: TGTGCCAGCAGAAGGACAGAATTCAACTCTGGAAACACCATATATTTT.

DNA for the CDR3: TGTGCCAGCAGTGAGGGTACAGGGCCCTACAATGAGCAGTTCTTC. This sequence encodes CASSEGTGPYNEQFF. This chain uses TRBV6-4 with TRBJ2-1; TRBD1 might be the D (6 bases). Between the trimmed V and J ends, which lost 3 bases and 2 bases, there was a span of 11 bases. Germline CDR1 reads MRHNA; CDR2 reads SNTAGT. CDR3 length: 15 residues.

CDR3: CASDPGTSGRNTGELFF. CDR3 DNA sequence: TGTGCCAGCGACCCGGGGACTAGCGGGAGGAACACCGGGGAGCTGTTTTTT. The rearrangement uses TRBV7-9 and TRBJ2-2, with 14 positions matching TRBD2. Germline values: CDR1 SEHNR, CDR2 FQNEAQ (reference sequence). J was trimmed by 1 base and V by 8 bases; bases with no gene match: 6. The CDR3 extends over 17 amino acids. Combining the CDR3 with reference TRBV7-9 and TRBJ2-2 gives the whole variable domain DTGVSQNPRHKITKRGQNVTFRCDPISEHNRLYWYRQTLGQGPEFLTYFQNEAQLEKSRLLSDRFSAERPKGSFSTLEIQRTEQGDSAMYLCASDPGTSGRNTGELFFGEGSRLTVL.

The V call is TRBV4-2, the J call TRBJ1-5, with a possible D match to TRBD1 (6 bases). The CDR3 is 15 amino acids. The germline gives CDR1 LGHNA, CDR2 YNFKEQ. V shed 0 bases and J shed 6 bases, with 12 bases lying between them. The CDR3 region is CASSQEIQGTQPQHF. In DNA form, the CDR3 reads TGTGCCAGCAGCCAAGAGATACAGGGAACTCAGCCCCAGCATTTT.

J is TRBJ2-1 and V is TRBV27; 11 bases agree with TRBD2. V was pared by 2 bases and J by 7 bases, with 7 bases of the junction left unmatched. The CDR3 length is 16 residues. Germline CDR1 and CDR2: MNHEY and SMNVEV (reference sequence). The CDR3 DNA follows: TGTGCCAGCAGTTTACATAGCGGGAGGGCCAGGAATGAGCAGTTCTTC. This gives the protein CASSLHSGRARNEQFF.

V is TRBV28 and J is TRBJ2-7; D remains unclear. The CDR3 totals 13 residues. Germline V gene lookup returns CDR1 MDHEN and CDR2 SYDVKM. Trimming removed 5 bases from V and 2 bases from J, with 10 bases in between. CDR3 in amino acids: CASSPTGPYEQYF. In DNA form, the CDR3 reads TGTGCCAGCAGTCCAACCGGGCCCTACGAGCAGTACTTC.

V and J are TRBV27 and TRBJ2-1; 8 nucleotides agree with TRBD1. V shed 5 bases and J 4 bases; nucleotides not matched to a gene: 10. The CDR3 consists of 16 residues. The V gene's germline CDR1 is MNHEY and CDR2 SMNVEV (reference sequence). The CDR3 DNA follows: TGTGCCAGCAGTCCCGATGGACAGGGAACATACAATGAGCAGTTCTTC. This translates into CASSPDGQGTYNEQFF.

This clone was seen once. This chain joins TRBV2 and TRBJ1-5; 9 bases agree with TRBD1. CDR1 SNHLY and CDR2 FYNNEI come from the germline V gene. CDR3 length: 13 amino acids. The trim removed 5 bases at V and 10 bases at J, leaving 6 bases unmatched. The CDR3 loop reads CASSWTGVIPQHF. The CDR3 DNA is TGTGCCAGCAGTTGGACAGGGGTTATTCCCCAGCATTTT.

This clone was observed once. The CDR3 region has the DNA TGTGCCAGTAGTATAGATGTGGAAAATGAGCAGTTCTTC. Protein: CASSIDVENEQFF. The chain has TRBV19 and TRBJ2-1, with unresolved D. This CDR3 is 13 amino acids long. CDR1 and CDR2 (germline): LNHDA, SQIVND (reference sequence). The germline V and J ends were trimmed by 0 bases and 7 bases, with 7 bases remaining between them.

This chain connects TRBV10-1 to TRBJ1-1; no reliable D call. The germline CDR1 and CDR2 sequences are WNHNN and SYGVQD (reference sequence). V was pared by 4 bases and J by 1 base, with 7 bases between. The CDR3 is made up of 13 amino acids. The CDR3 DNA sequence: TGCGCCAGCAGTGTTGACACGAACACTGAAGCTTTCTTT. This codes for CASSVDTNTEAFF.

A few counts support this clone. The chain employs TRBV11-2 and TRBJ2-7; D assignment may be TRBD1 or TRBD2 (5 bases each). The germline V gene has CDR1 SGHAT and CDR2 FQNNGV. Trimming cost V 3 bases and J 7 bases, with 16 bases left between them. This CDR3 contains 14 residues. The chain's CDR3 is CASSLGEGLGEQYF. The CDR3 DNA reads as TGTGCCAGCAGCTTGGGTGAGGGGCTTGGGGAGCAGTACTTC.